The sample holds a few counts of the clone carrying this T cell receptor beta chain. Its antigen is still unknown. Unique molecular identifiers tagged the TCR beta cDNA libraries. cDNA molecules numbering 400,000 to 550,000 came from approximately 1 to 10 million T cells. TCRdb re-called the PCR reads through MiXCR, storing one row per CDR3 protein. The repertoire includes under 650,000 distinct CDR3 sequences, about 40% of them detected once, and roughly 1.8% sits in the top ten. The sample comes from a study of post-analysis software for immune sequencing data. About the study: Patients had relapsing-remitting, secondary progressive or progressive-relapsing multiple sclerosis; some lacked subtype. Study results and limitations: Included in a set of about five TRBV segments more frequent in patients than controls were TRBV5-6, TRBV5-1 and TRBV20-1. When the samples were clustered directly with F measure, those that had been prepared in the same batch showed strong co-clustering. Versus controls, multiple sclerosis patients showed significantly lower diversity (normalized Chao1).

Trimming removed 2 bases from V and 0 bases from J; junction bases left unmatched: 6. The germline V gene has CDR1 SGHRS and CDR2 YFSETQ. The CDR3 covers 16 residues. V gene TRBV5-1 combines with J gene TRBJ2-5, with 8 positions matching TRBD1. Sequenced material: blood. This sequence was found in a girl between 5 and 17 years old with multiple sclerosis. CDR3 loop: CASSFGQGGYQETQYF. CDR3 nucleotide sequence: TGCGCCAGCAGCTTTGGACAGGGCGGGTACCAAGAGACCCAGTACTTC.